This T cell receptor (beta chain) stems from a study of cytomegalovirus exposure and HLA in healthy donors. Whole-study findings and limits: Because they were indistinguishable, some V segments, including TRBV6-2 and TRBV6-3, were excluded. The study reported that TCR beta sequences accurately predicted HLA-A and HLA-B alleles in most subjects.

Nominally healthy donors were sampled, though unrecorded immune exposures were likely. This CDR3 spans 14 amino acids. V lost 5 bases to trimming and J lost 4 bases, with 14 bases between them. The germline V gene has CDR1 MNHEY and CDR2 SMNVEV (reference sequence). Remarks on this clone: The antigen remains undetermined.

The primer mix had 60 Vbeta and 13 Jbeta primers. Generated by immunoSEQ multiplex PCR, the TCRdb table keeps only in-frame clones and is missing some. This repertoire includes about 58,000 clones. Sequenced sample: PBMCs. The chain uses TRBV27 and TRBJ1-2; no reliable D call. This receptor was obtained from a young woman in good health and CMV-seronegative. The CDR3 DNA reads TGTGCCAGCAGTCCCGGGAAAGGGTCCTATGGCTACACCTTC. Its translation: CASSPGKGSYGYTF.